These 30 T cell receptor beta chains were all obtained from the same sample, sequenced in a study of T cells in Graves' hyperthyroidism and ophthalmopathy. RNA transcripts provided the source from which TCR beta CDR3 regions were amplified. The study used the HTBI primer set for a first-round RT-PCR of the TCR CDR3. TCRdb re-derived calls from the multiplex PCR reads in MiXCR, one entry per CDR3 protein. The sample includes 530,000 or so distinct CDR3 sequences, roughly 50% of them seen just once. Sequencing was carried out using peripheral blood or thyroid tissue (not recorded which). These receptors came from a woman between 18 and 29 years old with Graves' hyperthyroidism.

This chain connects TRBV2 to TRBJ1-1; D call uncertain. CDR1 and CDR2 from the germline V gene are SNHLY and FYNNEI. CDR3 length equals 14 residues. The V end lost 5 bases, the J end lost 5 bases, and 15 bases lay between the germline ends. CDR3 residues: CASSQLWTATEAFF. The CDR3 nucleotides read TGTGCCAGCAGTCAACTGTGGACGGCTACTGAAGCTTTCTTT.

This clonotype was detected ten times or more. V gene TRBV5-6 combines with J gene TRBJ2-7; perhaps TRBD1 as D (6 bases). The CDR3 consists of 15 residues. Trimming pared 1 base from V and 6 bases from J, leaving 17 bases between. From germline, CDR1 is SGHDT and CDR2 YYEEEE. The CDR3 loop reads CASSLKGQTGTEQYF. CDR3 DNA: TGTGCCAGCAGCTTGAAGGGCCAAACAGGGACCGAGCAGTACTTC.

This clonotype has ten or more counts. The CDR3 protein is CASSLNPAGAYEQYF. The CDR3 nucleotides read TGTGCCAGCAGCTTAAACCCAGCGGGAGCCTACGAGCAGTACTTC. The chain combines TRBV7-2 with TRBJ2-7, with 8 bases fitting TRBD2. This CDR3 is 15 amino acids long. Trimming removed 2 bases from V and 2 bases from J; junction bases left unmatched: 5. Germline assignment: CDR1 SGHTA and CDR2 FQGNSA.

As to this clonotype: One junction end disagrees with the germline gene, perhaps due to a read error. The V and J genes are TRBV20-1 and TRBJ2-2; 10 nucleotides agree with TRBD2. This CDR3 is 14 amino acids long. Germline V gives CDR1 DFQATT, CDR2 SNEGSKA (reference sequence). The CDR3 loop is CGADLAGATGELFF. In DNA form, the CDR3 reads TGCGGTGCAGACCTAGCGGGAGCAACCGGGGAGCTGTTTTTT.

This clonotype occurred many times. This sequence joins TRBV12-3 or TRBV12-4 and TRBJ1-5; TRBD1 aligns across 10 bases. Trimming took 5 bases from V and 0 from J; bases not matched to a gene: 10. The CDR3 runs 18 residues. CDR3 DNA sequence: TGTGCCAGCAGTGAGTGGACAGGGGGTGTGTTTAGCAATCAGCCCCAGCATTTT. It yields the protein CASSEWTGGVFSNQPQHF.

The rearrangement uses TRBV29-1 and TRBJ1-5; no definite D call. V was cut by 6 bases and J by 3 bases, with 12 bases left in between. This CDR3 region has 13 residues. The germline V gene has CDR1 SQVTM and CDR2 ANQGSEA. Written as DNA, the CDR3 is TGCAGCGTAGGAGGGTTGGTCAATCAGCCCCAGCATTTT. Translating it yields CSVGGLVNQPQHF.

On this clonotype: It may be a read error: a sequence one base away is much more abundant. It is likely a read error, because the conserved phenylalanine at the end of the CDR3 is missing. This chain joins TRBV7-2 and TRBJ2-7; 9 nucleotides line up with TRBD2. CDR3 length equals 16 residues. The germline V gene encodes CDR1 SGHTA and CDR2 FQGNSA. Trimming removed 5 bases from V and 0 bases from J; junction bases left unmatched: 8. The CDR3 region is CASSPKRTSASYEQYL. The CDR3 region has the DNA TGTGCCAGCAGCCCAAAGAGGACTAGCGCCTCCTACGAGCAGTACTTA.

With regard to this clonotype: This could be a read error, since a much larger clone is one nucleotide away. This chain uses TRBV2 with TRBJ2-1; TRBD2 matches 12 bases. Germline V gene lookup returns CDR1 SNHLY and CDR2 FYNNEI. V gave up 6 bases and J gave up 10 bases; unmatched junction bases: 10. The CDR3 runs 15 residues. CDR3 in amino acids: CASSATSGSSYEQFF. The CDR3 DNA is TGTGCCAGCAGCGCGACTAGCGGGAGTTCCTACGAGCAGTTCTTC.

Remarks on this clonotype: Just one base apart from a much larger clone, this may be a read error. Because it lacks the conserved phenylalanine or tryptophan at the end, this CDR3 is likely a read error. This chain uses TRBV11-3 with TRBJ1-1; 8 bases are a match to TRBD1. Germline-derived CDR1 and CDR2 are SGHNT and YENEEA. This CDR3 comprises 15 residues. Trimming cost V 0 bases and J 1 base; bases outside gene matches: 1. The chain's CDR3 is CASSLDGTGNTEAFL. The CDR3 coding sequence is TGTGCCAGCAGCTTAGATGGGACAGGGAACACTGAAGCTTTCCTT.

The chain combines TRBV29-1 with TRBJ1-2; maybe TRBD1 (6 bases). Trimming pared 7 bases from V and 2 bases from J, leaving 29 bases between. Germline V gene data show CDR1 as SQVTM and CDR2 as ANQGSEA. This CDR3 region has 18 residues. This CDR3 is CSASSRFGPRGGNYGYTF. CDR3 DNA: TGCAGCGCCAGCAGTCGTTTCGGCCCAAGAGGGGGGAACTATGGCTACACCTTC.

The table lists this clonotype with many counts. V is TRBV5-6 and J is TRBJ1-2; D call uncertain. This CDR3 is 14 amino acids long. CDR1 is SGHDT, CDR2 YYEEEE, per germline. Trimming took off 4 bases at V and 4 bases at J, with 14 bases between the two ends. The CDR3, as DNA: TGTGCCAGCAGCCCCAGGATCCCTGGCTATGGCTACACCTTC. Translated: CASSPRIPGYGYTF.

The J gene is TRBJ1-5, the V gene TRBV7-6; TRBD1 matches 9 bases. The germline V gene has CDR1 SGHVS and CDR2 FNYEAQ. The V segment lost 3 bases and the J segment 1 base; nucleotides outside the gene matches: 4. The CDR3 contains 16 residues. CDR3 in DNA: TGTGCCAGCAGCTTCGGACAGGGGACGAGCAATCAGCCCCAGCATTTT. It encodes CASSFGQGTSNQPQHF.

This clonotype was picked up many times. The CDR3 reads CASSFQGGDQPQHF. CDR3 nucleotide sequence: TGCGCCAGCAGCTTTCAGGGTGGCGATCAGCCCCAGCATTTT. J is TRBJ1-5 and V is TRBV5-1, with D possibly TRBD1 on 5 matching bases. The ends were cut back, 2 bases at V and 5 bases at J, with 11 bases in the middle. This CDR3 contains 14 residues. Germline V gene data show CDR1 as SGHRS and CDR2 as YFSETQ.

The chain couples TRBV29-1 to TRBJ2-7; 8 nucleotides match TRBD1. Looked up from germline, CDR1 is SQVTM and CDR2 is ANQGSEA. Losses at the gene ends were 6 bases for V and 0 bases for J; bases not matched to a gene: 7. The CDR3 runs 14 residues. The DNA of the CDR3 is TGCAGCGTCTCCCGGGACAGGAGCTCCTACGAGCAGTACTTC. It specifies CSVSRDRSSYEQYF.

Concerning this clonotype: Just one base apart from a much larger clone, this may be a read error. The rearrangement links TRBV27 to TRBJ1-6, with D hard to call. This CDR3 comprises 13 residues. Germline loops: CDR1 MNHEY, CDR2 SMNVEV (reference sequence). V was trimmed by 4 bases and J by 11 bases, leaving 12 bases between them. CDR3 protein: CASSSLQSPPLHF. The CDR3, as DNA: TGTGCCAGCAGTTCGCTACAGAGTCCACCCCTCCACTTT.

This clonotype was counted many times. The CDR3 protein is CSAPVTGNTEAFF. The CDR3 DNA follows: TGCAGTGCTCCTGTCACAGGGAACACTGAAGCTTTCTTT. This chain uses TRBV20-1 with TRBJ1-1; a possible D gene is TRBD1 (5 bases). The ends were cut back, 5 bases at V and 1 base at J, with 11 bases in the middle. CDR3 length: 13 amino acids. CDR1 DFQATT and CDR2 SNEGSKA come from the germline V gene (reference sequence).

This clonotype occurred many times. This chain uses TRBV20-1 with TRBJ1-5; perhaps TRBD1 as D (6 bases). The CDR3 is 18 residues long. Germline V gene data show CDR1 as DFQATT and CDR2 as SNEGSKA (reference sequence). Trimming shortened V by 6 bases and J by 0 bases, and 24 bases separated the two germline ends. CDR3 sequence: CSAPARGGRKYSNQPQHF. Here the CDR3 DNA reads TGCAGTGCGCCCGCCAGGGGAGGGCGAAAATATAGCAATCAGCCCCAGCATTTT.

The chain is built from TRBV7-6 and TRBJ2-5; 7 nucleotides align to TRBD1. Per germline, CDR1 SGHVS and CDR2 FNYEAQ. Germline trimming cut 4 bases from V and 4 bases from J; bases unmatched to any gene: 18. The CDR3 contains 18 residues. The DNA for the CDR3 is TGTGCCAGCAGCTCGGGACCCCTCCGACAGGGAAGAATAGAGACCCAGTACTTC. Residues: CASSSGPLRQGRIETQYF.

The V gene is TRBV20-1, the J gene TRBJ2-7; TRBD2 is a possible D gene (5 bases). The germline gives CDR1 DFQATT, CDR2 SNEGSKA (reference sequence). The V and J ends lost 0 bases and 0 bases respectively, with 6 bases between them. The CDR3 totals 13 residues. Written as DNA, the CDR3 is TGCAGTGCTAGAGAAGGAGGCTCCTACGAGCAGTACTTC. Protein product: CSAREGGSYEQYF.

This clonotype has a count of ten or more. The rearrangement joins TRBV12-3 or TRBV12-4 to TRBJ1-6; D uncertain. The CDR3 is made up of 14 amino acids. Trimming took off 5 bases at V and 6 bases at J, with 11 bases between the two ends. The CDR3 loop is CASSGPWGNSPLHF. The DNA of the CDR3 is TGTGCCAGCAGTGGGCCTTGGGGTAATTCACCCCTCCACTTT.

This clonotype was seen many times. The CDR3 spells CSARDHLAAGLEQYF. As DNA, the CDR3 is TGCAGTGCTAGAGATCACCTAGCGGCCGGACTCGAGCAGTACTTC. V is TRBV20-1 and J is TRBJ2-7; TRBD2 agrees at 7 bases. Unmatched junction bases numbered 11, after V lost 0 bases and J lost 6 bases. From germline, CDR1 is DFQATT and CDR2 SNEGSKA (reference sequence). The CDR3 has 15 amino acids.

This clonotype has only a few counts. CDR3 amino acids: CASTGFDEQYF. CDR3 nucleotide sequence: TGTGCCAGCACGGGATTCGATGAGCAGTACTTC. The chain carries TRBV2 and TRBJ2-7; possibly TRBD2 for D (5 bases). From germline, CDR1 is SNHLY and CDR2 FYNNEI. The CDR3 consists of 11 residues. The V and J ends lost 7 bases and 7 bases respectively, with 11 bases between them. The variable domain in full, completed from reference TRBV2 and TRBJ2-7, reads EPEVTQTPSHQVTQMGQEVILRCVPISNHLYFYWYRQILGQKVEFLVSFYNNEISEKSEIFDDQFSVERPDGSNFTLKIRSTKLEDSAMYFCASTGFDEQYFGPGTRLTVT.

This clonotype was found many times. The J gene is TRBJ1-2, the V gene TRBV13; the match to TRBD1 covers 9 bases. The germline CDR1 and CDR2 sequences are PRHDT and FYEKMQ (reference sequence). Trimming took 4 bases from V and 8 from J; bases not matched to a gene: 8. The CDR3 sequence is 14 residues long. The CDR3 DNA reads TGTGCCAGCAGCTCCGGGACAGGGCCGGTCGGCTACACCTTC. This encodes CASSSGTGPVGYTF.

In its sample, this clonotype was seen many times. The chain employs TRBV13 and TRBJ2-5; D perhaps matches TRBD2 (6 bases). The CDR3 runs to 14 residues. CDR1 and CDR2 (germline): PRHDT, FYEKMQ (reference sequence). V gave up 2 bases and J gave up 4 bases, with 11 bases separating them. The CDR3 sequence is CASSLRGGAETQYF. Written as DNA, the CDR3 is TGTGCCAGCAGCTTACGAGGAGGGGCAGAGACCCAGTACTTC.

The chain couples TRBV5-8 to TRBJ1-5, with 9 bases lining up with TRBD1. The CDR3 loop spans 15 amino acids. Germline CDR1 and CDR2: SGHTS and YDEGEE. Trimming removed 4 bases from V and 7 bases from J; junction bases left unmatched: 9. The CDR3 reads CASSDGTGQRQPQHF. The CDR3 DNA follows: TGTGCCAGCAGCGATGGGACAGGGCAACGACAGCCCCAGCATTTT.

Only a few counts were recorded for this clonotype. CDR3 amino acids: CASSVGSGRWADTQYF. The CDR3 DNA sequence: TGTGCCAGCAGCGTAGGAAGCGGGAGATGGGCAGATACGCAGTATTTT. J is TRBJ2-3 and V is TRBV9; 8 positions match TRBD2. This CDR3 spans 16 amino acids. With V trimmed by 0 bases and J by 4 bases, 7 bases remained unmatched. Germline V gene lookup returns CDR1 SGDLS and CDR2 YYNGEE.

A remark on this clonotype: One base away lies a much larger clone, so this may be a sequencing read error. V and J are TRBV20-1 and TRBJ2-7; TRBD2 matches at 8 bases. The germline V gene has CDR1 DFQATT and CDR2 SNEGSKA (reference sequence). V lost 7 bases and J lost 5; bases outside the gene matches: 7. This CDR3 contains 12 residues. The CDR3 nucleotides are TGCAGTGTACCGGAACTAGCGGACGAGCAGTACTTC. Protein sequence: CSVPELADEQYF.

The chain uses TRBV2 and TRBJ2-7, with 9 bases aligning to TRBD2. CDR3 length: 14 amino acids. Germline-derived CDR1 and CDR2 are SNHLY and FYNNEI. J gave up 7 bases and V 8 bases, and 12 bases lay outside the gene matches. The CDR3 protein is CASGITGTSWEQYF. The CDR3 nucleotides are TGTGCCAGCGGAATCACAGGGACTAGCTGGGAGCAGTACTTC.

This clonotype was observed a handful of times. The chain is built from TRBV5-5 and TRBJ2-7; 7 bases line up with TRBD1. The junction had 11 bases not matched to a gene; V was cut back by 2 bases and J by 0 bases. Germline CDR1 SGHKS, CDR2 YYEKEE (reference sequence). The CDR3 has 17 amino acids. The CDR3 DNA follows: TGTGCCAGCAGCTTACACAGGGGTGTCCACACCTCCTACGAGCAGTACTTC. Translated: CASSLHRGVHTSYEQYF.

A remark on this clonotype: A much larger clone sits a single nucleotide away, making a read error possible. No conserved phenylalanine or tryptophan ends this CDR3, so it is likely a read error. V gene TRBV12-5 combines with J gene TRBJ1-6; 8 bases match TRBD1. This CDR3 is 14 amino acids long. Germline lookup yields CDR1 LGHNT and CDR2 FRNRAP. After removal of 6 bases from V and 4 bases from J, the junction contained 2 bases not matched to a gene. The CDR3 DNA reads TGTGCTAGTGGGCAGGGGGCTTATAATTCACCCCTCCACATT. It translates to CASGQGAYNSPLHI.